This entry concerns a single T cell receptor beta chain. These data come from a study of T cells in Graves' hyperthyroidism and ophthalmopathy. TCR beta CDR3 region amplification was performed from RNA transcripts. The HTBI set primed first-round TCR CDR3 RT-PCR. TCRdb re-called the multiplex PCR reads through MiXCR, storing one row per CDR3 protein. The sample holds 300,000 to 400,000 distinct CDR3 sequences, around a sixth seen once. CDR3 length equals 12 residues. V lost 5 bases to trimming and J lost 5 bases, with 9 bases between them. Germline V gives CDR1 SEHNR, CDR2 FQNEAQ (reference sequence). Input material: blood. The clonotype originates from a man younger than 35 with Graves' ophthalmopathy. The chain carries TRBV7-9 and TRBJ2-5; D is ambiguous. Here the CDR3 DNA reads TGTGCCAGCAGCGCCCGTTGGGAGACCCAGTACTTC. It encodes CASSARWETQYF.